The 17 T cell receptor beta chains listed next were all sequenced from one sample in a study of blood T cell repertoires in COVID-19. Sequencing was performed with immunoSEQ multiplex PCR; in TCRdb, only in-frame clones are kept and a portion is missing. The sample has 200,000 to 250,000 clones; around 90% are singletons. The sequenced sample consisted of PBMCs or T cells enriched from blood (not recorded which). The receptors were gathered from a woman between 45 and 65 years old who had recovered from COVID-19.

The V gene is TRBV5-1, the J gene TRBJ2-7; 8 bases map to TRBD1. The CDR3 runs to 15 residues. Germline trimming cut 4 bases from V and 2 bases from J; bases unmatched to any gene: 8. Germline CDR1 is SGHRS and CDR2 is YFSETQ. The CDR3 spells CASSPEEGQAYEQYF. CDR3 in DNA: TGCGCCAGCAGCCCTGAGGAGGGACAGGCCTACGAGCAGTACTTC.

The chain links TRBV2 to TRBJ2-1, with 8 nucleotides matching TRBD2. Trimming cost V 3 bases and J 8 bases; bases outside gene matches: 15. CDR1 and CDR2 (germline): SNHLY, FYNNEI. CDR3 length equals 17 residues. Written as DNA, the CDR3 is TGTGCCAGCAGTGAGAGTGCGGAACTAGCGGTTGAATATGAGCAGTTCTTC. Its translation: CASSESAELAVEYEQFF.

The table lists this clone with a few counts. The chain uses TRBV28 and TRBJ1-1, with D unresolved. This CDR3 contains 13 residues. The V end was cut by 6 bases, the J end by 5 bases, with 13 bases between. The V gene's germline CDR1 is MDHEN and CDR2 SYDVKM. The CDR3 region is CASRSGLWTEAFF. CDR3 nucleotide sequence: TGTGCCAGCAGATCAGGCCTCTGGACTGAAGCTTTCTTT.

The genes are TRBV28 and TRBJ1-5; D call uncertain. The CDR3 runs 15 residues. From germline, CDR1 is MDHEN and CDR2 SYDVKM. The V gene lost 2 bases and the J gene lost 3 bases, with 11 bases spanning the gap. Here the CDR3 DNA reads TGTGCCAGCAGTTTACTCCAGGATTTCAATCAGCCCCAGCATTTT. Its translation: CASSLLQDFNQPQHF.

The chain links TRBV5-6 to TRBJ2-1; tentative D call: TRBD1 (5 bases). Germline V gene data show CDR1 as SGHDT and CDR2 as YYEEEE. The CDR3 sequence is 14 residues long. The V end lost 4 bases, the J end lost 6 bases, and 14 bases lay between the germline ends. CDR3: CASSRQGTGNEQFF. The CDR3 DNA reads TGTGCCAGCAGCCGGCAGGGTACCGGCAATGAGCAGTTCTTC. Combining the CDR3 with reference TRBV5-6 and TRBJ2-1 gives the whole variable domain DAGVTQSPTHLIKTRGQQVTLRCSPKSGHDTVSWYQQALGQGPQFIFQYYEEEERQRGNFPDRFSGHQFPNYSSELNVNALLLGDSALYLCASSRQGTGNEQFFGPGTRLTVL.

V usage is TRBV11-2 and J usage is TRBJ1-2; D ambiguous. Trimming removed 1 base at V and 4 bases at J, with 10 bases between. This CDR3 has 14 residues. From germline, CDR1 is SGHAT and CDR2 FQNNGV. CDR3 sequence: CASSLGVGSYGYTF. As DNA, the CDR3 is TGTGCCAGCAGCTTAGGCGTTGGTTCCTATGGCTACACCTTC.

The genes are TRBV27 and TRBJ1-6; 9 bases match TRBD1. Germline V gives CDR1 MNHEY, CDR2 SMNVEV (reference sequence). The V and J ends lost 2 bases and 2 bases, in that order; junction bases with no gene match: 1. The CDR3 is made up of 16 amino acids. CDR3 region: CASSLTGGTYNSPLHF. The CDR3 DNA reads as TGTGCCAGCAGTTTAACAGGGGGCACCTATAATTCACCCCTCCACTTT.

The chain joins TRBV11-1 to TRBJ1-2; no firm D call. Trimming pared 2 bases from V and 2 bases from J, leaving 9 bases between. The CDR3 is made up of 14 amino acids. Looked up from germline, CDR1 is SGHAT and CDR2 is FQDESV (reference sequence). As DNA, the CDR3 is TGTGCCAGCAGCTTATCGTCGGGGAACTATGGCTACACCTTC. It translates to CASSLSSGNYGYTF.

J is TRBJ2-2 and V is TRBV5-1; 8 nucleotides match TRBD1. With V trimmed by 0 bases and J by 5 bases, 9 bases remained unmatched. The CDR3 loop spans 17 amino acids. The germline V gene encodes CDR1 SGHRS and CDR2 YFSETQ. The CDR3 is CASSLGRDRGGTGELFF. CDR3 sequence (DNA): TGCGCCAGCAGCTTGGGCCGAGACAGGGGCGGGACCGGGGAGCTGTTTTTT. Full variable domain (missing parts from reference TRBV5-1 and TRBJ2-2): KAGVTQTPRYLIKTRGQQVTLSCSPISGHRSVSWYQQTPGQGLQFLFEYFSETQRNKGNFPGRFSGRQFSNSRSEMNVSTLELGDSALYLCASSLGRDRGGTGELFFGEGSRLTVL.

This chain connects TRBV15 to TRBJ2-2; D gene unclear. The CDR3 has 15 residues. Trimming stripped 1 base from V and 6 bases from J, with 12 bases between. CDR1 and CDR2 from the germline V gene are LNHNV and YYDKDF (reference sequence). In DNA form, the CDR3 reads TGTGCCACCAGCAGAGCCGGAGTGCGATCCGGGGAGCTGTTTTTT. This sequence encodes CATSRAGVRSGELFF.

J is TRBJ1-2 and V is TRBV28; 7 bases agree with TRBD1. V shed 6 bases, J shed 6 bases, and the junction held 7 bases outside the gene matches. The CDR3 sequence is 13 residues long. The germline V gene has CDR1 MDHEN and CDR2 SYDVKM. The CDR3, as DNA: TGTGCCAGCAGGGGACAGACTAGGAATGGCTACACCTTC. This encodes CASRGQTRNGYTF.

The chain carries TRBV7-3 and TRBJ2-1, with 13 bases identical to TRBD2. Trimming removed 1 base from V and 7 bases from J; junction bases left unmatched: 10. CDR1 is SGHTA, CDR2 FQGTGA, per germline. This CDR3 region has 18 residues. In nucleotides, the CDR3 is TGTGCCAGCAGCTTAAGGTCTCGGCGGACTAGCGGGAGTAATGAGCAGTTCTTC. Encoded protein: CASSLRSRRTSGSNEQFF.

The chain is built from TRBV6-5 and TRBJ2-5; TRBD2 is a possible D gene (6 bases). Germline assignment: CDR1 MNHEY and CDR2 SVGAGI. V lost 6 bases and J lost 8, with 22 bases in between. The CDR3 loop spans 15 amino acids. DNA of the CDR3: TGTGCCAGCAGGTCGCGACTAGGATGGAAGGAAACCCAGTACTTC. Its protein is CASRSRLGWKETQYF.

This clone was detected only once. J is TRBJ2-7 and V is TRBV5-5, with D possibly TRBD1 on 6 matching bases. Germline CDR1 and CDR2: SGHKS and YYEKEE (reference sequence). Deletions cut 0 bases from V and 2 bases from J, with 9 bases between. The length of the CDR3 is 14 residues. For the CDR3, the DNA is TGTGCCAGCAGCTTGGTTGAGGGGGCCTACGAGCAGTACTTC. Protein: CASSLVEGAYEQYF.

CDR3 bases: TGTGCCAGCAGCTTTAGCGGGAACTACAATGAGCAGTTCTTC. Amino acids: CASSFSGNYNEQFF. This chain uses TRBV7-3 with TRBJ2-1; 8 bases agree with TRBD2. Germline trimming cut 3 bases from V and 3 bases from J; bases unmatched to any gene: 1. This CDR3 region has 14 residues. The germline CDR1 and CDR2 sequences are SGHTA and FQGTGA.

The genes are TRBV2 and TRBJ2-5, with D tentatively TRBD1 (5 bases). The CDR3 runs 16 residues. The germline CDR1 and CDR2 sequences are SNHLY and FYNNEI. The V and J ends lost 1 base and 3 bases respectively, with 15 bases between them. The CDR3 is CASSEGVWQGKETQYF. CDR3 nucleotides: TGTGCCAGCAGTGAAGGGGTTTGGCAGGGCAAAGAGACCCAGTACTTC. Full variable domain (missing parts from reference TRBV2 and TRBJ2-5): EPEVTQTPSHQVTQMGQEVILRCVPISNHLYFYWYRQILGQKVEFLVSFYNNEISEKSEIFDDQFSVERPDGSNFTLKIRSTKLEDSAMYFCASSEGVWQGKETQYFGPGTRLLVL.

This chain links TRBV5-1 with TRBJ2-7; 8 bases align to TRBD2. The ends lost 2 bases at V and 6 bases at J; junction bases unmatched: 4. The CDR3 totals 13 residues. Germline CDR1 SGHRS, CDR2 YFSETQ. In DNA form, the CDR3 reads TGCGCCAGCAGCTTCGGGACTAGAGCCGAGCAGTACTTC. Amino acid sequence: CASSFGTRAEQYF.